A single sample gave rise to the 6 T cell receptor beta chains below, sequenced in a study of cytomegalovirus exposure and HLA in healthy donors. PCR involved 60 Vbeta and 13 Jbeta primers. Libraries were prepared by immunoSEQ multiplex PCR; TCRdb keeps only in-frame clonotypes and omits some of them. The sample holds about 300,000 clones; about nine tenths are singletons and the top ten take 4%. Sample: PBMCs. These TCRs come from a man between 35 and 55 years old in good health and CMV-seropositive.

The chain uses TRBV2 and TRBJ2-7; a possible D gene is TRBD1 (5 bases). This CDR3 comprises 12 residues. V was trimmed by 4 bases and J by 6 bases, leaving 10 bases between them. Germline CDR1 and CDR2: SNHLY and FYNNEI. CDR3 protein: CASSGTPTEQYF. The CDR3 nucleotides read TGTGCCAGCAGTGGGACACCCACCGAGCAGTACTTC.

As regards this clone: The junction differs from germline at one of its ends, possibly a read error. V is TRBV7-7 and J is TRBJ1-4; TRBD1 aligns across 11 bases. The CDR3 loop spans 14 amino acids. CDR1 is SSHAT and CDR2 is FNYEAQ in the germline V gene (reference sequence). DNA of the CDR3: TGTGCTAGCAGCCCCGGGACAGGGGGGGAAAAACTGTTTTTT. Translated: CASSPGTGGEKLFF.

This clone was observed once. The chain carries TRBV7-2 and TRBJ2-7; 7 positions match TRBD2. V lost 3 bases to trimming and J lost 12 bases; unmatched junction nucleotides: 11. The CDR3 consists of 13 residues. CDR1 and CDR2 from the germline V gene are SGHTA and FQGNSA. Here the CDR3 DNA reads TGTGCCAGCAGCTTTGACAAGGCGGGAGTTCCGTACTTC. Translating it yields CASSFDKAGVPYF.

V usage is TRBV9 and J usage is TRBJ2-3; maybe TRBD2 (6 bases). Looked up from germline, CDR1 is SGDLS and CDR2 is YYNGEE. Trimming removed 4 bases from V and 5 bases from J, with 14 bases in between. This CDR3 is built from 14 residues. The CDR3 here is CASSPRTGEDTQYF. The CDR3 region has the DNA TGTGCCAGCAGCCCACGGACGGGAGAAGATACGCAGTATTTT.

The chain employs TRBV28 and TRBJ2-5; 8 bases fit TRBD2. The V segment lost 1 base and the J segment 3 bases; nucleotides outside the gene matches: 16. The CDR3 length is 19 residues. Germline V CDR1 and CDR2: MDHEN, SYDVKM. The CDR3, as DNA: TGTGCCAGCAGTTTATCCGTTCGGGTCTGGAGCGGGGGCAAAGAGACCCAGTACTTC. Translating gives CASSLSVRVWSGGKETQYF. The whole variable domain, remainder taken from reference TRBV28 and TRBJ2-5, is DVKVTQSSRYLVKRTGEKVFLECVQDMDHENMFWYRQDPGLGLRLIYFSYDVKMKEKGDIPEGYSVSREKKERFSLILESASTNQTSMYLCASSLSVRVWSGGKETQYFGPGTRLLVL.

This chain joins TRBV18 and TRBJ1-2; 7 bases line up with TRBD1. V dropped 3 bases and J dropped 7; count of bases not matched to a gene: 2. The CDR3 spans 12 residues. Looked up from germline, CDR1 is KGHSH and CDR2 is LQKENI. CDR3: CASSPRQGGYTF. CDR3 coding DNA: TGTGCCAGCTCACCCCGACAGGGTGGCTACACCTTC.